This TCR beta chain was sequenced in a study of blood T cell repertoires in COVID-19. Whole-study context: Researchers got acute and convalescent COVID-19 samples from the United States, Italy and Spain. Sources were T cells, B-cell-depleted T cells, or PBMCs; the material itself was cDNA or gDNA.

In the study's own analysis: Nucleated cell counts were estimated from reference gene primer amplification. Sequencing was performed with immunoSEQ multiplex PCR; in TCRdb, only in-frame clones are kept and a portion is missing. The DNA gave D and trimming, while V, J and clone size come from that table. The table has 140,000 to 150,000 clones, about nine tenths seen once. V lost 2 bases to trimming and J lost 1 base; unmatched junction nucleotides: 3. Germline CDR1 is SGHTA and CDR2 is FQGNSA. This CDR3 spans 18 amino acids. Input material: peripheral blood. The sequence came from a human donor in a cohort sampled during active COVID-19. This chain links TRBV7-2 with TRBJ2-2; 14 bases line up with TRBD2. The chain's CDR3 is CASSLKGTSGRNTGELFF. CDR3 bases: TGTGCCAGCAGCTTAAAGGGGACTAGCGGGAGGAACACCGGGGAGCTGTTTTTT.